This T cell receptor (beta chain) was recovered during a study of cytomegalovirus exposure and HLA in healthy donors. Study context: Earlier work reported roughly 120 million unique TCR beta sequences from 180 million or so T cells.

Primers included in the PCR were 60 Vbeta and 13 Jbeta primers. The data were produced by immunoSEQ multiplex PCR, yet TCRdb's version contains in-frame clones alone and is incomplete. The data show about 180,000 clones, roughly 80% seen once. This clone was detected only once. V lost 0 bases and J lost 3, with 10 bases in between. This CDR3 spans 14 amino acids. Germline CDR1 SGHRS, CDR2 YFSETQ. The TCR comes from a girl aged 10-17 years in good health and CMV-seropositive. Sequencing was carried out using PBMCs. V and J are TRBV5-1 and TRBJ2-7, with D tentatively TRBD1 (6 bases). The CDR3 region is CASSLAAGDYEQYF. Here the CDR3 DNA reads TGCGCCAGCAGCTTGGCCGCAGGGGACTACGAGCAGTACTTC.